The next 23 T cell receptor beta chains were all read from a single sample in a study of blood T cell repertoires in COVID-19. This table comes from immunoSEQ multiplex PCR, and its TCRdb copy is limited to in-frame clones, with some not included. The sample has 200,000 to 250,000 clones, roughly four fifths seen once. Sequenced sample: PBMCs or T cells enriched from blood (not recorded which). The receptor source for this set is a woman aged 55-70 years who had recovered from COVID-19.

The V gene is TRBV3-1 (or the pseudogene TRBV3-2), the J gene TRBJ1-2; the D gene is possibly TRBD1 (5 bases). Germline CDR1 and CDR2: LGHDT and YNNKEL (reference sequence). The CDR3 totals 15 residues. The germline V and J ends were trimmed by 4 bases and 2 bases, with 14 bases remaining between them. The chain's CDR3 is CASSRREGLNYGYTF. The CDR3 DNA reads TGTGCCAGCAGCCGGCGGGAGGGGCTGAACTATGGCTACACCTTC.

The CDR3 region is CASSLLASNEQFF. Written as DNA, the CDR3 is TGTGCCAGCAGTCTACTAGCTTCCAATGAGCAGTTCTTC. This rearrangement joins TRBV27 to TRBJ2-1, with D possibly matching TRBD2 (6 bases). The CDR3 is 13 residues long. Trimming pared 5 bases from V and 6 bases from J, leaving 11 bases between. Germline-derived CDR1 and CDR2 are MNHEY and SMNVEV (reference sequence).

This sequence joins TRBV18 and TRBJ1-1, with 9 positions matching TRBD1. Germline V gene lookup returns CDR1 KGHSH and CDR2 LQKENI. CDR3 length equals 15 residues. V lost 1 base and J lost 7; bases outside the gene matches: 7. In DNA, the CDR3 is TGTGCCAGCTCACCACTACCACAGGGGGCGGTTGAAGCTTTCTTT. Protein: CASSPLPQGAVEAFF. The whole variable domain, filled in from reference TRBV18 and TRBJ1-1, reads NAGVMQNPRHLVRRRGQEARLRCSPMKGHSHVYWYRQLPEEGLKFMVYLQKENIIDESGMPKERFSAEFPKEGPSILRIQQVVRGDSAAYFCASSPLPQGAVEAFFGQGTRLTVV.

V usage is TRBV11-3 and J usage is TRBJ2-5, with 7 positions matching TRBD2. The trim removed 5 bases at V and 2 bases at J, leaving 5 bases unmatched. Germline lookup yields CDR1 SGHNT and CDR2 YENEEA. This CDR3 region has 14 residues. The CDR3 sequence: CASSRLGGQETQYF. In nucleotides, the CDR3 is TGTGCCAGCAGCCGACTGGGGGGGCAAGAGACCCAGTACTTC.

This chain joins TRBV20-1 and TRBJ1-1; D perhaps matches TRBD1 (5 bases). The germline gives CDR1 DFQATT, CDR2 SNEGSKA (reference sequence). The CDR3 consists of 12 residues. V lost 3 bases and J 11 bases, leaving 16 bases between the germline ends. CDR3 in DNA: TGCAGTGCTAGTTGGGGACCGGGGGGGGCTTTCTTT. Translated, it gives CSASWGPGGAFF.

Only a few counts were recorded for this clone. The DNA of the CDR3 is TGTGCCAGCAGTTTATCGGTTCAGGGGGCGAGGTCACCCCTCCACTTT. Its translation is CASSLSVQGARSPLHF. The chain has TRBV27 and TRBJ1-6; TRBD1 matches 8 bases. After removal of 0 bases from V and 10 bases from J, the junction contained 8 bases not matched to a gene. The CDR3 runs to 16 residues. The germline V gene encodes CDR1 MNHEY and CDR2 SMNVEV (reference sequence).

This chain joins TRBV2 and TRBJ1-2; D is possibly TRBD1 (5 bases). Trimming removed 3 bases at V and 3 bases at J, with 11 bases between. CDR3 size: 14 residues. In germline, CDR1 is SNHLY, CDR2 FYNNEI. DNA of the CDR3: TGTGCCAGCAGTGAGCAGGGAAACTACTATGGCTACACCTTC. Its protein product is CASSEQGNYYGYTF.

This clone has at least ten counts. DNA of the CDR3: TGTGCCACCAGCAGAGATCAGTCCGGACAGGGGAATCAGCCCCAGCATTTT. Protein sequence: CATSRDQSGQGNQPQHF. This sequence joins TRBV15 and TRBJ1-5, with 9 positions matching TRBD1. The CDR3 length is 17 residues. Trimming cost V 0 bases and J 4 bases; bases outside gene matches: 7. In germline, CDR1 is LNHNV, CDR2 YYDKDF (reference sequence).

This rearrangement joins TRBV5-1 to TRBJ2-7, with 7 bases lining up with TRBD1. The germline V gene encodes CDR1 SGHRS and CDR2 YFSETQ. The ends lost 8 bases at V and 0 bases at J; junction bases unmatched: 11. The CDR3 is 15 residues long. The CDR3 nucleotides are TGCGCCAGTTCCAGGGGGACACCGAGCTCCTACGAGCAGTACTTC. Residues: CASSRGTPSSYEQYF.

This clone came up a few times. The CDR3 sequence is CASRGAVNSPLHF. CDR3 coding DNA: TGTGCCAGCAGGGGGGCAGTTAATTCACCCCTCCACTTT. The chain uses TRBV12-3 or TRBV12-4 and TRBJ1-6; a possible D gene is TRBD1 (6 bases). V was shortened by 6 bases and J by 6 bases, with 9 bases between the two germline ends. The CDR3 spans 13 residues.

This sequence joins TRBV5-1 and TRBJ2-4, with TRBD2 matching 16 bases. The CDR3 runs 16 residues. Germline assignment: CDR1 SGHRS and CDR2 YFSETQ. V was clipped by 3 bases and J by 14 bases; unmatched bases: 11. The CDR3 is CASSSGEGTSGRAKYF. CDR3 DNA: TGCGCCAGCAGCTCGGGGGAGGGGACTAGCGGGAGGGCCAAGTACTTC.

This clone occurred a few times. This rearrangement joins TRBV18 to TRBJ2-1, with a possible D match to TRBD1 (5 bases). This CDR3 is 15 amino acids long. CDR1 is KGHSH and CDR2 is LQKENI in the germline V gene. Trimming removed 6 bases at V and 3 bases at J, with 15 bases between. The CDR3 bases are TGTGCCAGCTCCCCCAGTAGGGGAAGCTACAATGAGCAGTTCTTC. It encodes CASSPSRGSYNEQFF.

This chain connects TRBV30 to TRBJ2-3, with D tentatively TRBD2 (5 bases). Trimming removed 3 bases at V and 2 bases at J, with 15 bases between. The CDR3 runs 15 residues. CDR1 GTSNPN and CDR2 SVGIG come from the germline V gene (reference sequence). The CDR3 nucleotides read TGTGCCTGGAGAGGACTCCACGGAAACACAGATACGCAGTATTTT. Encoded protein: CAWRGLHGNTDTQYF.

J is TRBJ2-7 and V is TRBV6-5; 8 bases line up with TRBD1. Germline V gives CDR1 MNHEY, CDR2 SVGAGI. The trim removed 5 bases at V and 4 bases at J, leaving 10 bases unmatched. The CDR3 is made up of 15 amino acids. The chain's CDR3 is CASSRGQGASYEQYF. The CDR3 DNA reads as TGTGCCAGCAGTCGCGGACAGGGAGCCTCATACGAGCAGTACTTC.

V usage is TRBV4-3 and J usage is TRBJ1-6, with 7 positions matching TRBD1. J lost 11 bases, V lost 0 bases, and 10 bases had no gene match. The CDR3 sequence is 16 residues long. Germline CDR1 and CDR2: LGHNA and YSLEER. The CDR3 coding sequence is TGCGCCAGCAGCCAAGATCTGGAGACAGGGATAACACCCCTCCACTTT. Residues: CASSQDLETGITPLHF.

This clone was found once. The rearrangement links TRBV15 to TRBJ1-4; D might be TRBD1 (6 bases). The CDR3 runs to 15 residues. The germline CDR1 and CDR2 sequences are LNHNV and YYDKDF (reference sequence). V lost 5 bases and J 4 bases, leaving 14 bases between the germline ends. Here the CDR3 reads CATSEETGNNEKLFF. The CDR3, as DNA: TGTGCCACCAGCGAAGAAACAGGGAATAATGAAAAACTGTTTTTT.

The V and J genes are TRBV15 and TRBJ2-3, with TRBD2 matching over 7 bases. CDR1 LNHNV and CDR2 YYDKDF come from the germline V gene (reference sequence). V lost 6 bases and J lost 4; bases outside the gene matches: 13. The CDR3 extends over 16 amino acids. The CDR3 loop is CATSGVGGSAADTQYF. CDR3 sequence (DNA): TGTGCCACCAGTGGGGTGGGCGGGAGTGCGGCAGATACGCAGTATTTT.

The gene calls are TRBV7-2 and TRBJ2-3, with TRBD2 identical over 10 bases. Germline V gene data show CDR1 as SGHTA and CDR2 as FQGNSA. The junction had 5 bases not matched to a gene; V was cut back by 1 base and J by 7 bases. The CDR3 extends over 15 amino acids. The CDR3 loop reads CASSLEAGGPYTQYF. CDR3 nucleotides: TGTGCCAGCAGCTTAGAAGCGGGGGGGCCGTATACGCAGTATTTT. The full variable domain, completed using reference TRBV7-2 and TRBJ2-3, is GAGVSQSPSNKVTEKGKDVELRCDPISGHTALYWYRQSLGQGLEFLIYFQGNSAPDKSGLPSDRFSAERTGGSVSTLTIQRTQQEDSAVYLCASSLEAGGPYTQYFGPGTRLTVL.

The V gene is TRBV18, the J gene TRBJ1-2, with 9 bases identical to TRBD1. V trimming: 4 bases; J trimming: 4 bases; junction bases outside the gene matches: 1. Looked up from germline, CDR1 is KGHSH and CDR2 is LQKENI. This CDR3 comprises 13 residues. In DNA, the CDR3 is TGTGCCAGCTCACGGGACAGGGCCTATGGCTACACCTTC. It codes for CASSRDRAYGYTF.

The genes are TRBV18 and TRBJ2-1, with TRBD2 identical over 7 bases. V trimming: 3 bases; J trimming: 8 bases; junction bases outside the gene matches: 16. CDR1 is KGHSH and CDR2 is LQKENI in the germline V gene. The CDR3 extends over 17 amino acids. The CDR3 bases are TGTGCCAGCTCACCTCTTATGTGGGGGAGGGCCGTGGATGAGCAGTTCTTC. It encodes CASSPLMWGRAVDEQFF.

The chain links TRBV7-6 to TRBJ2-2, with 8 bases that match TRBD2. Trimming removed 5 bases from V and 7 bases from J; junction bases left unmatched: 15. Germline V gives CDR1 SGHVS, CDR2 FNYEAQ. The CDR3 totals 17 residues. CDR3 bases: TGTGCCAGCAGCCTCCCCCCGGGGGGGCGGGGAGTCGGGGAGCTGTTTTTT. It translates to CASSLPPGGRGVGELFF.

The chain couples TRBV4-3 to TRBJ1-2; D ambiguous. V shed 0 bases and J shed 8 bases, with 19 bases lying between them. CDR3 length: 16 amino acids. Germline assignment: CDR1 LGHNA and CDR2 YSLEER. CDR3 protein: CASSQDTGFPGVGYTF. CDR3 nucleotide sequence: TGCGCCAGCAGCCAAGATACCGGATTTCCCGGGGTAGGCTACACCTTC.

The chain recombines TRBV6-5 with TRBJ2-7; 7 bases are shared with TRBD2. J was trimmed by 0 bases and V by 5 bases; bases with no gene match: 4. This CDR3 contains 14 residues. Germline V CDR1 and CDR2: MNHEY, SVGAGI. The DNA of the CDR3 is TGTGCCAGCAGTATAGCGGGCGCCTCCTACGAGCAGTACTTC. Amino acid sequence: CASSIAGASYEQYF.